Listed here are 6 T cell receptor beta chains from one sample, sequenced in a study of TIL therapy for anti-PD-1-resistant metastatic lung cancer. Time point given: pre-treatment sample, taken before nivolumab and TIL therapy. This was the immunoSEQ v3 assay. The data were produced by immunoSEQ multiplex PCR, yet TCRdb's version contains in-frame clones alone and is incomplete. The repertoire holds under 55,000 clones, with about 80% as singletons. Sequenced here: blood, sampled at baseline. The source is a woman between 30 and 85 years old with non-small cell lung cancer.

V and J are TRBV5-1 and TRBJ1-3, with 8 bases lining up with TRBD1. CDR1 is SGHRS and CDR2 is YFSETQ in the germline V gene. CDR3 length: 16 amino acids. The junction had 5 bases not matched to a gene; V was cut back by 0 bases and J by 3 bases. The CDR3 sequence: CASSLAGQVGGNTIYF. In DNA form, the CDR3 reads TGCGCCAGCAGCTTGGCGGGACAGGTTGGTGGAAACACCATATATTTT.

This chain links TRBV14 with TRBJ2-2; maybe TRBD1 (6 bases). There are 15 residues in the CDR3. With 2 bases removed from V and 7 bases from J, the gap between germline ends came to 14 bases. The germline V gene has CDR1 SGHDN and CDR2 FVKESK. Written as DNA, the CDR3 is TGTGCCAGCAGCCAAAGGGGGTCCTCCGTCGGGGAGCTGTTTTTT. Translation gives CASSQRGSSVGELFF. Supplemented by reference TRBV14 and TRBJ2-2, the full variable domain reads EAGVTQFPSHSVIEKGQTVTLRCDPISGHDNLYWYRRVMGKEIKFLLHFVKESKQDESGMPNNRFLAERTGGTYSTLKVQPAELEDSGVYFCASSQRGSSVGELFFGEGSRLTVL.

This chain uses TRBV5-6 with TRBJ2-2; TRBD2 is a possible D gene (6 bases). Germline-derived CDR1 and CDR2 are SGHDT and YYEEEE. The CDR3 spans 16 residues. V was clipped by 1 base and J by 4 bases, with 14 bases between them. The CDR3 loop reads CASSLFGGGSTGELFF. CDR3 bases: TGTGCCAGCAGCTTGTTCGGGGGAGGAAGCACCGGGGAGCTGTTTTTT.

The chain joins TRBV28 to TRBJ1-1, with TRBD1 matching over 8 bases. V was pared by 6 bases and J by 7 bases, with 13 bases of the junction left unmatched. CDR1 is MDHEN and CDR2 is SYDVKM in the germline V gene. CDR3 length: 15 amino acids. The CDR3 nucleotides read TGTGCCAGCAGATCCTCCGCAGGGGGCGCGGGTGAAGCTTTCTTT. Translation: CASRSSAGGAGEAFF.

The rearrangement joins TRBV4-2 to TRBJ2-7; D might be TRBD1 (5 bases). This CDR3 comprises 14 residues. With 0 bases removed from V and 3 bases from J, the gap between germline ends came to 9 bases. Per the germline V gene, CDR1 is LGHNA and CDR2 is YNFKEQ. CDR3 bases: TGTGCCAGCAGCCAAGACCAGGGAATCTACGAGCAGTACTTC. Translation gives CASSQDQGIYEQYF.

This clone has a single count. A junction end diverges from the germline sequence, so it may reflect a read error. The rearrangement joins TRBV5-1 to TRBJ2-7, with 8 positions matching TRBD2. CDR3 length: 15 amino acids. Germline V gene sequence: CDR1 SGHRS, CDR2 YFSETQ. The CDR3 region is CASSLPLAGRYEQYF. CDR3 DNA: TGTGCCAGCAGTCTCCCCTTAGCGGGGAGGTACGAGCAGTACTTC.